One and the same sample provided the 17 T cell receptor beta chains below, sequenced in a study of neurological immune-mediated disorders. Time point of the sample: longitudinal time-point 1 (baseline). TCRdb analysed the 5' RACE reads with MiXCR anew, one entry per CDR3 protein. The sample consists of tens of thousands of distinct CDR3 sequences, approximately 11% of them appearing once. Sequencing input: PBMCs. Receptor source: a male donor with HTLV-1-associated myelopathy (HAM/TSP).

This clonotype was detected many times. This chain links TRBV24-1 with TRBJ2-7, with D hard to call. Germline assignment: CDR1 KGHDR and CDR2 SFDVKD. The CDR3 covers 12 residues. V was clipped by 9 bases and J by 0 bases, with 8 bases between them. CDR3: CATGSSSYEQYF. DNA for the CDR3: TGTGCCACCGGCTCCAGCTCCTACGAGCAGTACTTC.

This clonotype has a count of ten or more. The V and J genes are TRBV5-1 and TRBJ2-5, with TRBD1 matching over 7 bases. CDR3 size: 14 residues. Per the germline V gene, CDR1 is SGHRS and CDR2 is YFSETQ. With 0 bases clipped from V and 5 bases from J, the junction kept 4 bases outside the gene matches. The CDR3 DNA reads as TGCGCCAGCAGCTTGGGGACAGGCGACGAGACCCAGTACTTC. Protein product: CASSLGTGDETQYF.

There are many counts of this clonotype. The chain combines TRBV6-6 with TRBJ1-2; 9 positions agree with TRBD1. V gave up 2 bases and J gave up 5 bases; unmatched junction bases: 6. The CDR3 is made up of 15 amino acids. Looked up from germline, CDR1 is MNHNY and CDR2 is SVGAGI (reference sequence). CDR3 sequence reads: CASSYGDRVGYGYTF. The CDR3 DNA sequence: TGTGCCAGCAGTTACGGGGACAGGGTCGGGTATGGCTACACCTTC.

This chain uses TRBV13 with TRBJ2-3; 7 nucleotides match TRBD2. The CDR3 sequence is 13 residues long. V dropped 8 bases and J dropped 10; count of bases not matched to a gene: 12. The germline V gene encodes CDR1 PRHDT and CDR2 FYEKMQ (reference sequence). CDR3 amino acids: CASGRGSPPAQYF. The CDR3 nucleotides read TGTGCCAGCGGGCGCGGGAGCCCTCCCGCGCAGTATTTT.

The CDR3 loop is CASILDRLPGTQYF. The CDR3 region has the DNA TGTGCCAGCATTCTGGACCGCCTCCCGGGGACCCAGTACTTC. V and J are TRBV5-6 and TRBJ2-5; no firm D call. This CDR3 has 14 amino acids. V lost 6 bases and J lost 7, with 19 bases in between. The V gene's germline CDR1 is SGHDT and CDR2 YYEEEE.

In this sample, this clonotype turned up many times. The CDR3 spells CASSYGQGAYEQYF. CDR3 nucleotide sequence: TGTGCCAGCAGTTACGGACAGGGGGCCTACGAGCAGTACTTC. This sequence joins TRBV6-5 and TRBJ2-7, with 10 bases aligning to TRBD1. Germline-derived CDR1 and CDR2 are MNHEY and SVGAGI. The CDR3 is 14 amino acids. V shed 2 bases, J shed 2 bases, and the junction held 0 bases outside the gene matches.

In regard to this clonotype: Germline is not matched at one junction end, which may reflect a read error. The chain has TRBV10-3 and TRBJ2-2; tentatively, D is TRBD1 (6 bases). Germline CDR1 ENHRY, CDR2 SYGVKD. CDR3 length equals 16 residues. CDR3 residues: CAISVLTLRDTWELFF. In DNA, the CDR3 is TGTGCCATCAGTGTGTTGACACTTAGGGACACCTGGGAGCTGTTTTTT.

This clonotype came up many times. This chain joins TRBV7-9 and TRBJ2-3, with 14 positions matching TRBD2. Germline CDR1 is SEHNR and CDR2 is FQNEAQ (reference sequence). J gave up 9 bases and V 2 bases, and 13 bases lay outside the gene matches. The CDR3 has 18 residues. The CDR3 region has the DNA TGTGCCAGCAGCTTAACGAGACTAGCGGGGGGGCCACAGCACACGCAGTATTTT. Its protein product is CASSLTRLAGGPQHTQYF.

The table lists this clonotype with many counts. The chain employs TRBV6-2 or TRBV6-3 and TRBJ1-5; D gene unclear. The CDR3 loop spans 14 amino acids. Germline V gene data show CDR1 as MNHEY and CDR2 as SVGEGT. V dropped 1 base and J dropped 0 bases, with 4 bases sitting between them. CDR3 sequence reads: CASSYLHSNQPQHF. For the CDR3, the DNA is TGTGCCAGCAGTTACTTGCATAGCAATCAGCCCCAGCATTTT.

This clonotype was recorded many times. Given the absence of the conserved phenylalanine or tryptophan at the CDR3 end, a read error is likely. Because the CDR3's place on the DNA is in doubt, the DNA is left out and the CDR3 is given as listed by TCRdb. This rearrangement joins TRBV6-1 to TRBJ2-7; TRBD2, the table's D call, was not compared with the DNA. The germline V gene has CDR1 MNHNS and CDR2 SASEGT. The CDR3 sequence runs 15 residues, both termini included. This CDR3 is CASSVSPLAGGPGTL.

This clonotype was seen repeatedly, ten times or more. CDR3 amino acids: CASSQLLSGNTIYF. CDR3 DNA sequence: TGCGCCAGCAGCCAGCTCCTTTCTGGAAACACCATATATTTT. The V gene is TRBV4-1, the J gene TRBJ1-3; no clear D. V was pared by 3 bases and J by 1 base, with 7 bases between. The CDR3 runs to 14 residues. The germline V gene has CDR1 MGHRA and CDR2 YSYEKL.

This clonotype was picked up many times. The rearrangement joins TRBV5-6 to TRBJ2-7; 11 bases are a match to TRBD2. V shed 5 bases and J 4 bases; nucleotides not matched to a gene: 8. CDR3 size: 15 residues. Germline V gene lookup returns CDR1 SGHDT and CDR2 YYEEEE. The DNA of the CDR3 is TGTGCCAGCAGACTCACTAGCGGGGGACCATACGAGCAGTACTTC. Its protein is CASRLTSGGPYEQYF.

Remarks on this clonotype: The junction departs from the called germline gene at one end, perhaps through a read error. The chain carries TRBV5-1 and TRBJ1-1, with TRBD1 matching 7 bases. The germline V gene has CDR1 SGHRS and CDR2 YFSETQ. The CDR3 length is 14 residues. The CDR3 bases are TGCGCCAGCAGCCCGGACAGGCGGAACGCTGAAGCTTTCTTT. Residues: CASSPDRRNAEAFF.

In this sample, this clonotype turned up many times. The chain joins TRBV20-1 to TRBJ2-4; D tentatively fits TRBD1 or TRBD2 (5 bases each). V shed 1 base and J shed 7 bases, with 5 bases lying between them. This CDR3 contains 11 residues. Germline V gene data show CDR1 as DFQATT and CDR2 as SNEGSKA (reference sequence). The CDR3 here is CSARGGNIQYF. CDR3 nucleotide sequence: TGCAGTGCTAGAGGGGGGAACATTCAGTACTTC.

The table lists this clonotype with many counts. The rearrangement joins TRBV7-8 to TRBJ1-1; TRBD1 aligns across 8 bases. The CDR3 runs 14 residues. The V gene's germline CDR1 is SGHVS and CDR2 FQNEAQ. After removal of 10 bases from V and 1 base from J, the junction contained 8 bases not matched to a gene. The CDR3 sequence is CATRDRTSNTEAFF. The CDR3 DNA is TGTGCCACCAGGGACAGGACTTCGAACACTGAAGCTTTCTTT. Supplemented by reference TRBV7-8 and TRBJ1-1, the full variable domain reads GAGVSQSPRYKVAKRGQDVALRCDPISGHVSLFWYQQALGQGPEFLTYFQNEAQLDKSGLPSDRFFAERPEGSVSTLKIQRTQQEDSAVYLCATRDRTSNTEAFFGQGTRLTVV.

There are many counts of this clonotype. The DNA for the CDR3 is TGTGCCAGCAGTCCAGGGGATCGCTATGGCTACACCTTC. Its protein product is CASSPGDRYGYTF. The V and J genes are TRBV27 and TRBJ1-2; D may be TRBD1 (6 bases). Deletions cut 5 bases from V and 4 bases from J, with 11 bases between. The germline gives CDR1 MNHEY, CDR2 SMNVEV (reference sequence). The CDR3 contains 13 residues.

This clonotype has ten or more counts. J is TRBJ2-5 and V is TRBV3-1; D perhaps matches TRBD2 (5 bases). CDR1 is LGHDT, CDR2 YNNKEL, per germline (reference sequence). This CDR3 is 14 amino acids long. Trimming took off 10 bases at V and 1 base at J, with 16 bases between the two ends. The CDR3 is CATHREGRQETQYF. DNA for the CDR3: TGTGCCACCCACCGCGAGGGTCGCCAAGAGACCCAGTACTTC.